This T cell receptor beta chain was identified in a study of T cells expressing NK-cell markers. Study in general: Sequencing covered eight donors, seven HCMV-seropositive and one seronegative.

TCRdb derives one entry per CDR3 protein from the 5' RACE reads, leaving out DNA. The sample data list about 160,000 distinct CDR3 sequences. CDR3 size: 16 residues. Germline V gives CDR1 KGHDR, CDR2 SFDVKD. Whole-study results and caveats: Among several donors, these clonotypes also ranked first in the CD3+CD56-NKG2C+ fraction. NKG2C+ dominant clonotypes from over five donors made up about 1.0-7.5% of CD8+ T cells.

On this clonotype: No antigen is known for it.

The source of this sequence is a man aged 18-70 years in good health. V is TRBV24-1 and J is TRBJ2-3; lacking DNA, the TRBD1 call made by TCRdb goes unchecked. Sequenced material: blood T cells: a sorted CD56 or NKG2C T cell subset, CD4+ or CD8+ T cells, or bulk PBMC T cells (not recorded which). The CDR3: CATRQGQGLYTDTQYF.